Below are 32 T cell receptor beta chains sequenced from a single sample in a study of cytomegalovirus exposure and HLA in healthy donors. The PCR had 60 Vbeta and 13 Jbeta primers. TCRdb keeps only in-frame clones here, not all; method: immunoSEQ multiplex PCR. Of approximately 150,000 clones in the sample, under 80% are singletons; the top ten hold 2% to 2.5%. Sequenced input: PBMCs. These receptors were taken from a human donor in good health.

The genes are TRBV5-1 and TRBJ1-6; D perhaps matches TRBD1 (5 bases). CDR3 length: 16 residues. Germline CDR1 and CDR2: SGHRS and YFSETQ. V was pared by 0 bases and J by 2 bases, with 9 bases between. CDR3 DNA: TGCGCCAGCAGCTTGGAGCAGGGCCCCTATAATTCACCCCTCCACTTT. Translation: CASSLEQGPYNSPLHF. The variable domain in full, with the rest retrieved from reference TRBV5-1 and TRBJ1-6, is KAGVTQTPRYLIKTRGQQVTLSCSPISGHRSVSWYQQTPGQGLQFLFEYFSETQRNKGNFPGRFSGRQFSNSRSEMNVSTLELGDSALYLCASSLEQGPYNSPLHFGNGTRLTVT.

This clone appeared a few times. The V and J genes are TRBV4-1 and TRBJ1-4; TRBD1 matches 9 bases. This CDR3 is built from 16 residues. Germline CDR1 MGHRA, CDR2 YSYEKL. The ends lost 1 base at V and 8 bases at J; junction bases unmatched: 8. Written as DNA, the CDR3 is TGCGCCAGCAGCCAAGCCCCCGGGACAGGGAACGAAAAACTGTTTTTT. Translated: CASSQAPGTGNEKLFF.

The chain is built from TRBV7-9 and TRBJ2-1, with D possibly matching TRBD1 (6 bases). The CDR3 is 15 residues long. V was cut by 5 bases and J by 2 bases, with 13 bases left in between. Germline assignment: CDR1 SEHNR and CDR2 FQNEAQ (reference sequence). The CDR3 sequence is CASSATGDTYNEQFF. The CDR3 DNA follows: TGTGCCAGCAGCGCGACAGGTGATACCTACAATGAGCAGTTCTTC. Together with reference TRBV7-9 and TRBJ2-1, the CDR3 gives the full variable domain: DTGVSQNPRHKITKRGQNVTFRCDPISEHNRLYWYRQTLGQGPEFLTYFQNEAQLEKSRLLSDRFSAERPKGSFSTLEIQRTEQGDSAMYLCASSATGDTYNEQFFGPGTRLTVL.

With respect to this clone: A junction end diverges from the germline sequence, so it may reflect a read error. The CDR3 DNA follows: TGTTCCAGCAGCCAGGACGGGGGCAATCAGCCCCAGCATTTT. The encoded protein is CSSSQDGGNQPQHF. The chain combines TRBV7-9 with TRBJ1-5; no definite D call. The CDR3 covers 14 residues. Per the germline V gene, CDR1 is SEHNR and CDR2 is FQNEAQ (reference sequence). Filled out from reference TRBV7-9 and TRBJ1-5, the complete variable domain reads DTGVSQNPRHKITKRGQNVTFRCDPISEHNRLYWYRQTLGQGPEFLTYFQNEAQLEKSRLLSDRFSAERPKGSFSTLEIQRTEQGDSAMYLCSSSQDGGNQPQHFGDGTRLSIL.

The V call is TRBV5-5, the J call TRBJ1-2, with a tentative D call TRBD1 (5 bases). This CDR3 has 14 residues. From germline, CDR1 is SGHKS and CDR2 YYEKEE (reference sequence). The V and J ends lost 2 bases and 2 bases respectively, with 10 bases between them. The CDR3 DNA reads TGTGCCAGCAGCTTAAGGGCAGGGAACTATGGCTACACCTTC. It yields the protein CASSLRAGNYGYTF.

The CDR3 sequence is CASSPGTGAEQYF. CDR3 sequence (DNA): TGTGCCAGCTCACCTGGGACAGGGGCCGAGCAGTACTTC. The chain recombines TRBV18 with TRBJ2-7; the match to TRBD1 covers 10 bases. The V segment lost 3 bases and the J segment 6 bases; nucleotides outside the gene matches: 2. The V gene's germline CDR1 is KGHSH and CDR2 LQKENI. The CDR3 is 13 residues long.

In its sample, this clone was seen a few times. The V and J genes are TRBV19 and TRBJ2-7; TRBD1 matches at 10 bases. The CDR3 covers 14 residues. CDR1 and CDR2 from the germline V gene are LNHDA and SQIVND (reference sequence). J gave up 5 bases and V 6 bases, and 7 bases lay outside the gene matches. CDR3 in amino acids: CASRGGQGNDEQYF. CDR3 nucleotides: TGTGCCAGTAGGGGGGGACAGGGGAACGACGAGCAGTACTTC.

A remark on this clone: A read error may produce the germline difference seen at one junction end. The chain carries TRBV4-1 and TRBJ1-5, with D hard to call. The CDR3 has 15 amino acids. Germline V gene data show CDR1 as MGHRA and CDR2 as YSYEKL. CDR3 loop: CASRQDIATNQPQHF. The CDR3 bases are TGCGCCAGCAGACAAGATATCGCTACTAATCAGCCCCAGCATTTT.

The chain has TRBV7-2 and TRBJ2-7, with 11 bases aligning to TRBD2. This CDR3 spans 16 amino acids. The V segment lost 1 base and the J segment 5 bases; nucleotides outside the gene matches: 7. Per germline, CDR1 SGHTA and CDR2 FQGNSA. CDR3 sequence: CASSLVLAGGLHEQYF. In DNA form, the CDR3 reads TGTGCCAGCAGCTTAGTCCTAGCGGGGGGTCTCCACGAGCAGTACTTC.

The rearrangement links TRBV11-1 to TRBJ1-1; unclear D gene. The CDR3 consists of 14 residues. Between the trimmed V and J ends, which lost 1 base and 1 base, there was a span of 7 bases. Germline V gene data show CDR1 as SGHAT and CDR2 as FQDESV (reference sequence). The CDR3 is CASSLGDENTEAFF. CDR3 DNA sequence: TGTGCCAGCAGCTTAGGAGATGAGAACACTGAAGCTTTCTTT.

The table lists this clone with a few counts. The rearrangement uses TRBV5-4 and TRBJ1-3; D uncertain. CDR1 SGHNT and CDR2 YYREEE come from the germline V gene (reference sequence). This CDR3 comprises 13 residues. The germline V and J ends were trimmed by 1 base and 7 bases, with 9 bases remaining between them. The CDR3 region has the DNA TGTGCCAGCAGCTTGCCCCCGCAGAACACCATATATTTT. Its translation: CASSLPPQNTIYF.

The chain carries TRBV13 and TRBJ1-1; TRBD1 might be the D (6 bases). The CDR3 loop spans 14 amino acids. The germline V gene has CDR1 PRHDT and CDR2 FYEKMQ (reference sequence). Deletions cut 0 bases from V and 1 base from J, with 6 bases between. CDR3 region: CASSLGDRNTEAFF. DNA for the CDR3: TGTGCCAGCAGCTTAGGGGACAGGAACACTGAAGCTTTCTTT.

V usage is TRBV30 and J usage is TRBJ1-6; D possibly corresponds to TRBD1 (6 bases). CDR3 length: 15 residues. Per germline, CDR1 GTSNPN and CDR2 SVGIG (reference sequence). V lost 1 base and J lost 14, with 21 bases in between. Here the CDR3 DNA reads TGTGCCTGGAGTGCCCAGCGAGGGGGGGCGGCGTCCCTCCACTTT. Translating it yields CAWSAQRGGAASLHF.

The chain is built from TRBV30 and TRBJ2-7, with TRBD1 matching 11 bases. The junction had 11 bases not matched to a gene; V was cut back by 1 base and J by 6 bases. CDR3 length equals 16 residues. Germline CDR1 and CDR2: GTSNPN and SVGIG (reference sequence). This CDR3 reads CAWSDYRDRGLGEQYF. The CDR3 DNA sequence: TGTGCCTGGAGTGACTACCGGGACAGGGGGTTAGGCGAGCAGTACTTC.

The chain joins TRBV10-3 to TRBJ1-1; 9 bases align to TRBD1. Per the germline V gene, CDR1 is ENHRY and CDR2 is SYGVKD. The CDR3 covers 15 residues. V was clipped by 5 bases and J by 7 bases; unmatched bases: 11. CDR3 nucleotides: TGTGCCATCAGTTCTGCGGTCACAGGGGGCAGTGAAGCTTTCTTT. Encoded protein: CAISSAVTGGSEAFF.

This clone was recorded a few times. The chain uses TRBV6-5 and TRBJ1-5, with a weak D call TRBD1 (6 bases). The V end was cut by 4 bases, the J end by 6 bases, with 13 bases between. Germline-derived CDR1 and CDR2 are MNHEY and SVGAGI. The CDR3 sequence is 14 residues long. In nucleotides, the CDR3 is TGTGCCAGCAGTTCAGGACAGATCGGTCAGCCCCAGCATTTT. Its translation: CASSSGQIGQPQHF.

The chain couples TRBV7-8 to TRBJ2-1; a possible D gene is TRBD2 (5 bases). This CDR3 is 16 amino acids long. The germline gives CDR1 SGHVS, CDR2 FQNEAQ. Trimming removed 4 bases at V and 0 bases at J, with 13 bases between. Written as DNA, the CDR3 is TGTGCCAGCAGCTCTGGACTGGCCAGCTCCTACAATGAGCAGTTCTTC. Translation: CASSSGLASSYNEQFF.

J is TRBJ1-2 and V is TRBV5-5; 7 bases line up with TRBD1. Looked up from germline, CDR1 is SGHKS and CDR2 is YYEKEE (reference sequence). The ends lost 0 bases at V and 0 bases at J; junction bases unmatched: 5. CDR3 length: 16 amino acids. Here the CDR3 reads CASSLAGTVANYGYTF. DNA of the CDR3: TGTGCCAGCAGCTTGGCGGGGACAGTAGCTAACTATGGCTACACCTTC.

The chain couples TRBV7-9 to TRBJ1-1; 7 bases fit TRBD1. The CDR3 is made up of 14 amino acids. J lost 2 bases, V lost 1 base, and 1 base had no gene match. Germline CDR1 and CDR2: SEHNR and FQNEAQ (reference sequence). The DNA of the CDR3 is TGTGCCAGCAGCTTAGGACAGGGTAACACTGAAGCTTTCTTT. This codes for CASSLGQGNTEAFF.

The chain joins TRBV7-8 to TRBJ1-2, with a weak D call TRBD1 (5 bases). Trimming took 5 bases from V and 2 from J, leaving 12 bases between them. Looked up from germline, CDR1 is SGHVS and CDR2 is FQNEAQ. The CDR3 consists of 14 residues. CDR3 region: CASSSREGNYGYTF. The CDR3 coding sequence is TGTGCCAGCAGCAGCCGGGAGGGGAACTATGGCTACACCTTC.

The rearrangement joins TRBV5-8 to TRBJ1-6, with D possibly matching TRBD1 (5 bases). The CDR3 has 14 amino acids. V shed 4 bases and J shed 9 bases, with 14 bases lying between them. Looked up from germline, CDR1 is SGHTS and CDR2 is YDEGEE. This chain's CDR3 is CASSDSLKSSPLHF. CDR3 DNA: TGTGCCAGCAGCGACAGCCTAAAGTCTTCACCCCTCCACTTT.

This chain connects TRBV19 to TRBJ2-2; 11 nucleotides line up with TRBD1. Germline V CDR1 and CDR2: LNHDA, SQIVND (reference sequence). There are 15 residues in the CDR3. Losses at the gene ends were 5 bases for V and 9 bases for J; bases not matched to a gene: 8. The CDR3 DNA reads TGTGCCAGTAGTGCGGACAGGGGGCGCCTCCGGGAGCTGTTTTTT. It is translated as CASSADRGRLRELFF.

The gene calls are TRBV7-3 and TRBJ2-3; TRBD2 matches 12 bases. V was pared by 4 bases and J by 1 base, with 3 bases of the junction left unmatched. Germline V lookup: CDR1 SGHTA, CDR2 FQGTGA. The CDR3 runs 16 residues. The CDR3 DNA is TGTGCCAGCAGCTCGACTAGCGGGGGACGCACAGATACGCAGTATTTT. Protein sequence: CASSSTSGGRTDTQYF.

V is TRBV10-3 and J is TRBJ1-2, with TRBD1 matching 9 bases. In germline, CDR1 is ENHRY, CDR2 SYGVKD. The CDR3 has 15 residues. The ends lost 2 bases at V and 1 base at J; junction bases unmatched: 2. CDR3 bases: TGTGCCATCAGTGAGGGACAGGGGCTTAACTATGGCTACACCTTC. Translating it yields CAISEGQGLNYGYTF.

The chain joins TRBV29-1 to TRBJ2-1; D is possibly TRBD1 (5 bases). Trimming took off 7 bases at V and 4 bases at J, with 14 bases between the two ends. The germline CDR1 and CDR2 sequences are SQVTM and ANQGSEA. This CDR3 spans 13 amino acids. As DNA, the CDR3 is TGCAGCGGACGTTTAGGGGTTTACAATGAGCAGTTCTTC. Its translation is CSGRLGVYNEQFF.

CDR3 protein: CASSLSGGEGEAFF. DNA of the CDR3: TGTGCCAGCAGCTTATCAGGGGGCGAGGGTGAAGCTTTCTTT. V usage is TRBV7-8 and J usage is TRBJ1-1; 8 bases map to TRBD1. The trim removed 2 bases at V and 7 bases at J, leaving 6 bases unmatched. Looked up from germline, CDR1 is SGHVS and CDR2 is FQNEAQ. The CDR3 spans 14 residues.

Turning to this clone: The junction does not match germline at one end; this may be a read error. The CDR3 here is CASSEYDRNTEAFF. The CDR3, as DNA: TGTGCCAGCAGCGAATACGACAGGAACACTGAAGCTTTCTTT. This chain uses TRBV25-1 with TRBJ1-1; the D gene is possibly TRBD1 (5 bases). The length of the CDR3 is 14 residues. Germline V gene lookup returns CDR1 MGHDK and CDR2 SYGVNS.

This clone was seen a single time. The V gene is TRBV21-1, the J gene TRBJ2-7; TRBD2, the table's D call, was not compared with the DNA. TRBV21-1 is a listed pseudogene. CDR3 length equals 15 residues. The CDR3 DNA sequence: TGTGCCAGCAGAACCCTCTTTTTGGGGGAGGGTGAGCAGTACTTC. Translated, it gives CASRTLFLGEGEQYF.

As for this clone: Likely a read error: the CDR3 ends without its conserved phenylalanine or tryptophan. V and J are TRBV5-6 and TRBJ1-3; D possibly corresponds to TRBD1 (5 bases). V was clipped by 4 bases and J by 0 bases, with 11 bases between them. Per the germline V gene, CDR1 is SGHDT and CDR2 is YYEEEE. CDR3 length: 15 residues. The CDR3 region is CASSPQGLSGNTIYV. The CDR3 bases are TGTGCCAGCAGCCCCCAGGGCCTCTCTGGAAACACCATATATGTT.

This sequence joins TRBV6-5 and TRBJ1-2, with 7 bases matching TRBD1. The CDR3 spans 14 residues. Unmatched junction bases numbered 8, after V lost 7 bases and J lost 3 bases. The germline V gene has CDR1 MNHEY and CDR2 SVGAGI. CDR3 nucleotides: TGTGCCAGCAACCGACAGGGCGTCGACTATGGCTACACCTTC. Translation gives CASNRQGVDYGYTF.

This clone occurred a few times. This chain connects TRBV9 to TRBJ2-2; the D is unclear. V was clipped by 3 bases and J by 5 bases, with 5 bases between them. CDR1 SGDLS and CDR2 YYNGEE come from the germline V gene. This CDR3 comprises 12 residues. The CDR3 nucleotides read TGTGCCAGCAGCGAGACAACCGGGGAGCTGTTTTTT. Residues: CASSETTGELFF.

As for this clone: Distinct nucleotide sequences in the sample also encode this CDR3. The chain combines TRBV9 with TRBJ2-3; no clear D gene. The CDR3 is 13 residues long. V was pared by 0 bases and J by 4 bases, with 6 bases between. Germline values: CDR1 SGDLS, CDR2 YYNGEE. CDR3 coding DNA: TGTGCCAGCAGCGTAGGAGCGCCAGATACGCAGTATTTT. Its protein is CASSVGAPDTQYF.